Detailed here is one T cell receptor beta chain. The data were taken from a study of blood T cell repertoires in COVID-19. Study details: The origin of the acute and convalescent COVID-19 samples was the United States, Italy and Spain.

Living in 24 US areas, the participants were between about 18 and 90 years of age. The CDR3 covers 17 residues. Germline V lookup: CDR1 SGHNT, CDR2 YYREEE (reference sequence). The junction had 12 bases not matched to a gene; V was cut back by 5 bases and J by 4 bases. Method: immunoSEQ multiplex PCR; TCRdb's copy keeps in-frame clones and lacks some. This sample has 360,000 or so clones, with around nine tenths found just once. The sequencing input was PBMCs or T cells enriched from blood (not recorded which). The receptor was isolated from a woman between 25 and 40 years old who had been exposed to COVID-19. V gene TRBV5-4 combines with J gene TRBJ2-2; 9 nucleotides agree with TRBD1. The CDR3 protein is CASSSPPGQGSTGELFF. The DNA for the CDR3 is TGTGCCAGCAGTTCCCCTCCGGGACAGGGATCCACCGGGGAGCTGTTTTTT.